These 23 T cell receptor beta chains were all obtained from the same sample, sequenced in a study of cytotoxic CD8 clonotypes in ibrutinib-treated CLL. Clones were sequenced by immunoSEQ multiplex PCR, and TCRdb holds only the in-frame ones, with some missing. The sample contains some 85,000 clones, over 60% of which appear only once. The sequencing used PBMCs, collected after 24 months of ibrutinib treatment. Receptors originate from a human donor with chronic lymphocytic leukemia.

This clone was observed a handful of times. This rearrangement joins TRBV5-4 to TRBJ2-7; TRBD2 matches at 8 bases. The V gene end was trimmed by 5 bases and the J gene end by 2 bases; junction bases not matched to a gene: 6. Germline-derived CDR1 and CDR2 are SGHNT and YYREEE (reference sequence). This CDR3 comprises 14 residues. DNA of the CDR3: TGTGCCAGCAGGGGGACTAGAGTGCCCTACGAGCAGTACTTC. This codes for CASRGTRVPYEQYF. The full variable domain, rest sourced from reference TRBV5-4 and TRBJ2-7, is ETGVTQSPTHLIKTRGQQVTLRCSSQSGHNTVSWYQQALGQGPQFIFQYYREEENGRGNFPPRFSGLQFPNYSSELNVNALELDDSALYLCASRGTRVPYEQYFGPGTRLTVT.

The CDR3 DNA reads TGTGCCAGCCGAAGCGGGGGGGAGTACACCGGGGAGCTGTTTTTT. This gives the protein CASRSGGEYTGELFF. The V and J genes are TRBV6-1 and TRBJ2-2; 10 bases match TRBD2. This CDR3 has 15 residues. The germline V gene encodes CDR1 MNHNS and CDR2 SASEGT. The junction had 6 bases not matched to a gene; V was cut back by 8 bases and J by 3 bases.

The chain joins TRBV5-5 to TRBJ2-5; TRBD1 might be the D (6 bases). The CDR3 spans 18 residues. CDR1 SGHKS and CDR2 YYEKEE come from the germline V gene (reference sequence). Trimming took off 5 bases at V and 4 bases at J, with 27 bases between the two ends. CDR3 nucleotides: TGTGCCAGCAGTTACGGGGTAGGGGGTCAAAGAATGTCAGAGACCCAGTACTTC. As protein: CASSYGVGGQRMSETQYF.

The table lists this clone with a count of one. This sequence joins TRBV15 and TRBJ1-4; D possibly corresponds to TRBD1 (5 bases). V was clipped by 0 bases and J by 8 bases, with 16 bases between them. The CDR3 totals 16 residues. Germline V gene lookup returns CDR1 LNHNV and CDR2 YYDKDF (reference sequence). The CDR3 DNA reads as TGTGCCACCAGCAGAGATCGGGGGGAGATGGGAGAAAAACTGTTTTTT. Translated: CATSRDRGEMGEKLFF.

This clone was counted a few times. The chain employs TRBV4-1 and TRBJ1-1; possibly TRBD1 for D (6 bases). Trimming stripped 0 bases from V and 11 bases from J, with 16 bases between. Looked up from germline, CDR1 is MGHRA and CDR2 is YSYEKL. The CDR3 runs to 14 residues. The CDR3 DNA sequence: TGCGCCAGCAGCCAAGAAGGGGACATCGGCTTGGCTTTCTTT. This translates into CASSQEGDIGLAFF.

This clone turned up a few times. This sequence joins TRBV19 and TRBJ1-1, with 8 positions matching TRBD1. The V gene end was trimmed by 6 bases and the J gene end by 3 bases; junction bases not matched to a gene: 3. CDR1 and CDR2 from the germline V gene are LNHDA and SQIVND (reference sequence). This CDR3 has 13 residues. The CDR3, as DNA: TGTGCCAGTAGCATGGACAGGGACACTGAAGCTTTCTTT. Its protein product is CASSMDRDTEAFF.

J is TRBJ1-2 and V is TRBV28; D gene ambiguous. V was clipped by 6 bases and J by 7 bases, with 9 bases between them. Germline V lookup: CDR1 MDHEN, CDR2 SYDVKM. The CDR3 sequence is 11 residues long. As DNA, the CDR3 is TGTGCCAGCAGCCTAGAGGGTGGCTACACCTTC. Its translation: CASSLEGGYTF.

The genes are TRBV28 and TRBJ1-1; TRBD1 matches 7 bases. The CDR3 is 13 amino acids. Germline assignment: CDR1 MDHEN and CDR2 SYDVKM. The junction had 9 bases not matched to a gene; V was cut back by 8 bases and J by 6 bases. Here the CDR3 DNA reads TGTGCCAGCTGTTGGGCGGACAGGTCTGAAGCTTTCTTT. This encodes CASCWADRSEAFF.

CDR3 sequence: CASSQEGRSRDNEQFF. DNA for the CDR3: TGCGCCAGCAGCCAGGAAGGGCGGAGTAGGGACAATGAGCAGTTCTTC. The gene calls are TRBV4-1 and TRBJ2-1; D gene ambiguous. V dropped 3 bases and J dropped 5 bases, with 17 bases sitting between them. The CDR3 covers 16 residues. CDR1 and CDR2 (germline): MGHRA, YSYEKL.

The gene calls are TRBV10-3 and TRBJ1-1; TRBD1 agrees at 7 bases. V lost 0 bases and J lost 10; bases outside the gene matches: 2. The CDR3 has 12 residues. Germline assignment: CDR1 ENHRY and CDR2 SYGVKD. CDR3 nucleotide sequence: TGTGCCATCAGTGAGTCAAGACAGGGAGCTTTCTTT. It encodes CAISESRQGAFF.

This chain links TRBV4-1 with TRBJ2-5; D is unresolved. CDR3 length: 14 amino acids. V lost 4 bases and J 1 base, leaving 10 bases between the germline ends. CDR1 and CDR2 (germline): MGHRA, YSYEKL. Here the CDR3 reads CASSLDPRQETQYF. CDR3 sequence (DNA): TGCGCCAGCAGCCTTGATCCGCGCCAAGAGACCCAGTACTTC.

This rearrangement joins TRBV6-4 to TRBJ2-3; D unclear. V was clipped by 8 bases and J by 11 bases, with 17 bases between them. Germline CDR1 and CDR2: MRHNA and SNTAGT. This CDR3 is built from 12 residues. CDR3 nucleotide sequence: TGTGCCAGCGGCCGTGGCGATGGTGAGCAGTATTTT. Translation gives CASGRGDGEQYF.

Only one count was recorded for this clone. V and J are TRBV7-9 and TRBJ2-7; TRBD1 aligns across 8 bases. This CDR3 has 16 residues. From germline, CDR1 is SEHNR and CDR2 FQNEAQ (reference sequence). The trim removed 5 bases at V and 5 bases at J, leaving 14 bases unmatched. DNA of the CDR3: TGTGCCAGCAGCCCCCGCCCGACAGGGGAAGACGACGAGCAGTACTTC. Amino acids: CASSPRPTGEDDEQYF. Based on the CDR3 plus reference TRBV7-9 and TRBJ2-7, the full variable domain is DTGVSQNPRHKITKRGQNVTFRCDPISEHNRLYWYRQTLGQGPEFLTYFQNEAQLEKSRLLSDRFSAERPKGSFSTLEIQRTEQGDSAMYLCASSPRPTGEDDEQYFGPGTRLTVT.

This rearrangement joins TRBV7-9 to TRBJ2-7; D gene uncertain. Trimming left V 1 base short and J 2 bases short, with 3 bases between. The CDR3 totals 12 residues. CDR1 is SEHNR and CDR2 is FQNEAQ in the germline V gene (reference sequence). CDR3 nucleotides: TGTGCCAGCAGCTTAGGAGCCTACGAGCAGTACTTC. It translates to CASSLGAYEQYF.

For the CDR3, the DNA is TGCGCCAGCAGCTCGACAGGGGGCCATGGCTACACCTTC. Translated: CASSSTGGHGYTF. The rearrangement uses TRBV5-1 and TRBJ1-2; 10 nucleotides align to TRBD1. Germline CDR1 is SGHRS and CDR2 is YFSETQ. With V trimmed by 3 bases and J by 6 bases, 2 bases remained unmatched. This CDR3 is built from 13 residues. Combining the CDR3 with reference TRBV5-1 and TRBJ1-2 gives the whole variable domain KAGVTQTPRYLIKTRGQQVTLSCSPISGHRSVSWYQQTPGQGLQFLFEYFSETQRNKGNFPGRFSGRQFSNSRSEMNVSTLELGDSALYLCASSSTGGHGYTFGSGTRLTVV.

This CDR3 is CASSQGIDTQYF. The CDR3 DNA reads TGTGCCAGCAGCCAGGGGATAGATACGCAGTATTTT. The chain uses TRBV9 and TRBJ2-3, with D maybe TRBD1 (6 bases). CDR3 length equals 12 residues. Trimming left V 4 bases short and J 5 bases short, with 8 bases between. CDR1 SGDLS and CDR2 YYNGEE come from the germline V gene.

The sample holds a few counts of this clone. The V and J genes are TRBV4-2 and TRBJ1-2, with D unresolved. Germline assignment: CDR1 LGHNA and CDR2 YNFKEQ. V lost 1 base to trimming and J lost 7 bases, with 13 bases between them. CDR3 length equals 14 residues. The CDR3 reads CASSQGAVGSGYTF. As DNA, the CDR3 is TGTGCCAGCAGCCAAGGGGCTGTTGGCTCTGGCTACACCTTC.

In nucleotides, the CDR3 is TGTGCCAGCAGCTCGGGAACCACCGGGGAGCTGTTTTTT. Its translation is CASSSGTTGELFF. The rearrangement links TRBV7-9 to TRBJ2-2; D perhaps matches TRBD2 (5 bases). CDR3 length: 13 residues. In germline, CDR1 is SEHNR, CDR2 FQNEAQ (reference sequence). Trimming cost V 4 bases and J 4 bases, with 7 bases left between them.

This clone was counted many times. This chain connects TRBV10-1 to TRBJ1-1; D may be TRBD1 (6 bases). V gave up 3 bases and J gave up 0 bases, with 11 bases separating them. The CDR3 covers 15 residues. CDR1 and CDR2 (germline): WNHNN, SYGVQD (reference sequence). CDR3: CASSDSTGVNTEAFF. The CDR3 nucleotides read TGCGCCAGCAGTGACTCGACAGGCGTGAACACTGAAGCTTTCTTT.

This chain joins TRBV6-5 and TRBJ2-7, with 13 positions matching TRBD2. Germline V CDR1 and CDR2: MNHEY, SVGAGI. The CDR3 contains 16 residues. The J segment lost 3 bases and the V segment lost 4 bases, leaving 6 bases of the junction unmatched. In nucleotides, the CDR3 is TGTGCCAGCAGTTCCCGGGGACTAGCGGGACTCTACGAGCAGTACTTC. This codes for CASSSRGLAGLYEQYF.

V and J are TRBV27 and TRBJ1-2; the D gene is possibly TRBD1 (5 bases). The V gene lost 5 bases and the J gene lost 0 bases, with 13 bases spanning the gap. Per germline, CDR1 MNHEY and CDR2 SMNVEV (reference sequence). The CDR3 covers 15 residues. This CDR3 reads CASSGGENPNYGYTF. CDR3 nucleotide sequence: TGTGCCAGCAGTGGAGGGGAAAACCCTAACTATGGCTACACCTTC.

The rearrangement joins TRBV28 to TRBJ1-2, with D uncertain. V dropped 6 bases and J dropped 7 bases, with 18 bases sitting between them. Per germline, CDR1 MDHEN and CDR2 SYDVKM. This CDR3 comprises 14 residues. CDR3 DNA sequence: TGTGCCAGCAGCCTGGGTCTCGGAATGGGTGGCTACACCTTC. Residues: CASSLGLGMGGYTF.

This clone turned up a few times. The chain combines TRBV7-8 with TRBJ1-2; 9 nucleotides match TRBD1. The length of the CDR3 is 13 residues. V was pared by 5 bases and J by 8 bases, with 6 bases of the junction left unmatched. CDR1 is SGHVS, CDR2 FQNEAQ, per germline. The chain's CDR3 is CASSRDREPGYTF. In nucleotides, the CDR3 is TGTGCCAGCAGCCGGGACAGGGAACCGGGCTACACCTTC.